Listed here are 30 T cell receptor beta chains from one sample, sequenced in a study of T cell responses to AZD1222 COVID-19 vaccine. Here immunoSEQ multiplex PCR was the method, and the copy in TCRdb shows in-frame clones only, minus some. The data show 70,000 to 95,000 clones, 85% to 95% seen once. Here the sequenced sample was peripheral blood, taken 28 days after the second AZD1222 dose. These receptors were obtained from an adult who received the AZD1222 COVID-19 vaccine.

The CDR3 bases are TGCAGCGTCGGGACCGGGTCGGGCTATGGCTACACCTTC. Residues: CSVGTGSGYGYTF. This rearrangement joins TRBV29-1 to TRBJ1-2, with D perhaps TRBD1 (5 bases). The V end was cut by 6 bases, the J end by 4 bases, with 15 bases between. Germline-derived CDR1 and CDR2 are SQVTM and ANQGSEA. This CDR3 has 13 amino acids. Based on the CDR3 plus reference TRBV29-1 and TRBJ1-2, the full variable domain is SAVISQKPSRDICQRGTSLTIQCQVDSQVTMMFWYRQQPGQSLTLIATANQGSEATYESGFVIDKFPISRPNLTFSTLTVSNMSPEDSSIYLCSVGTGSGYGYTFGSGTRLTVV.

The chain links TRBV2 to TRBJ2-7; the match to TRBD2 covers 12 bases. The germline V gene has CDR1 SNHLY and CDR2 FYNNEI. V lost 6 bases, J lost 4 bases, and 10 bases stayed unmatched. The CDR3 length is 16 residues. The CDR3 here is CASRALPSGRVYEQYF. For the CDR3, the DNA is TGTGCCAGCAGGGCCCTACCTAGCGGGAGGGTGTACGAGCAGTACTTC.

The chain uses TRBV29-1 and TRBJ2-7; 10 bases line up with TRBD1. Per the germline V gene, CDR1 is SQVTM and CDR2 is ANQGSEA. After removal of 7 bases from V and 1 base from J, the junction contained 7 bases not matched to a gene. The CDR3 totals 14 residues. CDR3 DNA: TGCAGCGCTGTACCGGACAGGGGGTCCTACGAGCAGTACTTC. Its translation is CSAVPDRGSYEQYF.

CDR3 residues: CASSSQPNTEAFF. The CDR3 nucleotides are TGTGCCAGCAGCTCACAGCCTAACACTGAAGCTTTCTTT. This chain connects TRBV11-2 to TRBJ1-1; no firm D call. The CDR3 totals 13 residues. Germline V CDR1 and CDR2: SGHAT, FQNNGV. V lost 4 bases, J lost 2 bases, and 8 bases lay in between.

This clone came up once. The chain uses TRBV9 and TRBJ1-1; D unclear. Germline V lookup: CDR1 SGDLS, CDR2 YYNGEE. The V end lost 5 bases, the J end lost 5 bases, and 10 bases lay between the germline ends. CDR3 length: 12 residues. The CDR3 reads CASSLTGTEAFF. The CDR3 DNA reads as TGTGCCAGCAGTTTAACGGGAACTGAAGCTTTCTTT.

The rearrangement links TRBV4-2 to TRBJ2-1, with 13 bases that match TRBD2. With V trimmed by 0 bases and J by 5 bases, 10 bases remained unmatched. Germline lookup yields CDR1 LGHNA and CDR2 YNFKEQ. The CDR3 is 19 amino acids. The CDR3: CASSQDDRRTSGSHNEQFF. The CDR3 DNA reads TGTGCCAGCAGCCAAGATGATCGCAGGACTAGCGGGAGCCACAATGAGCAGTTCTTC.

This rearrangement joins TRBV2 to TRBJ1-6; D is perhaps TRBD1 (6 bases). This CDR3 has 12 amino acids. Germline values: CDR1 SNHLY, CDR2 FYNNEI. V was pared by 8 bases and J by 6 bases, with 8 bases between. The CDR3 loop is CASRDTNSPLHF. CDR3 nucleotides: TGTGCCAGCCGGGACACTAATTCACCCCTCCACTTT.

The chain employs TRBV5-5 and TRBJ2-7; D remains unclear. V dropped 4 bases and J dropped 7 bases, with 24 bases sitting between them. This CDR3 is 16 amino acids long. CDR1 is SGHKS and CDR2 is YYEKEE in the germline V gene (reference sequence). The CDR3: CASSSTHGVISGEQYF. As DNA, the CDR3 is TGTGCCAGCAGCAGCACACATGGGGTTATTAGTGGGGAGCAGTACTTC. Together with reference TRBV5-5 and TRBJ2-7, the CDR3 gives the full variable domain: DAGVTQSPTHLIKTRGQQVTLRCSPISGHKSVSWYQQVLGQGPQFIFQYYEKEERGRGNFPDRFSARQFPNYSSELNVNALLLGDSALYLCASSSTHGVISGEQYFGPGTRLTVT.

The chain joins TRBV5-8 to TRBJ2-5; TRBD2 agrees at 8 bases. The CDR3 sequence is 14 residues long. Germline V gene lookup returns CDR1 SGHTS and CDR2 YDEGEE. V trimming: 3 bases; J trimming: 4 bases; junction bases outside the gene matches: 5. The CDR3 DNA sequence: TGTGCCAGCAGCTCGGGGGGGGCAGGAGAGACCCAGTACTTC. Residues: CASSSGGAGETQYF.

The CDR3 here is CASLRVGSYNEQFF. In DNA, the CDR3 is TGTGCCAGTCTCAGGGTTGGCTCCTACAATGAGCAGTTCTTC. The V call is TRBV6-5, the J call TRBJ2-1; TRBD1 is a possible D gene (5 bases). The CDR3 consists of 14 residues. CDR1 is MNHEY and CDR2 is SVGAGI in the germline V gene. The germline V and J ends were trimmed by 9 bases and 0 bases, with 12 bases remaining between them.

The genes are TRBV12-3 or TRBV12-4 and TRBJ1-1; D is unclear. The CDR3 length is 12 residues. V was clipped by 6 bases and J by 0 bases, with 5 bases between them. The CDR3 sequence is CASRFMNTEAFF. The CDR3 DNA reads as TGTGCCAGCAGGTTCATGAACACTGAAGCTTTCTTT.

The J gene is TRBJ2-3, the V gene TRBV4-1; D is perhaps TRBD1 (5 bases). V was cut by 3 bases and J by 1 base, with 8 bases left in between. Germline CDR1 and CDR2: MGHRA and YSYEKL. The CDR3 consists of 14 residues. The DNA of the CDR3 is TGCGCCAGCAGCCATCAGGGCCGCACAGATACGCAGTATTTT. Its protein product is CASSHQGRTDTQYF.

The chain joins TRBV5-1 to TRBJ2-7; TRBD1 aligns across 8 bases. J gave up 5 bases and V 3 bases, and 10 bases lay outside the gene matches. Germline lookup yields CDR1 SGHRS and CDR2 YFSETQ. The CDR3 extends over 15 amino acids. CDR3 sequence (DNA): TGCGCCAGCAGCTCCGACGGGACAGGCATCGACGAGCAGTACTTC. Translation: CASSSDGTGIDEQYF.

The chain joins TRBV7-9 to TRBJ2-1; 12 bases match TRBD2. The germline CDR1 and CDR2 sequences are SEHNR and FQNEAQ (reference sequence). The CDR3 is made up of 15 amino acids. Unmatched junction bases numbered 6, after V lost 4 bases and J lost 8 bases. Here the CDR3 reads CASSSSGRAVDEQFF. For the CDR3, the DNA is TGTGCCAGCAGCTCTAGCGGGAGGGCGGTAGATGAGCAGTTCTTC.

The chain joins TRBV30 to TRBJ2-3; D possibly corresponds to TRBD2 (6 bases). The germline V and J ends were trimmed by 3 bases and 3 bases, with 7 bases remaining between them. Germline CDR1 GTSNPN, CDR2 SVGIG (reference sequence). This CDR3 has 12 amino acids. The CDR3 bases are TGTGCCTGGAGCGGAGGGACAGATACGCAGTATTTT. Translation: CAWSGGTDTQYF.

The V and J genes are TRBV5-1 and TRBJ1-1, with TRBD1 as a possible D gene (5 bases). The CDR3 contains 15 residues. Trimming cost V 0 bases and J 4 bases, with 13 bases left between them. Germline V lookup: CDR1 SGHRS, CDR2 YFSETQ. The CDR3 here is CASSLEARAGTEAFF. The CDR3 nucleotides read TGCGCCAGCAGCTTGGAGGCCAGGGCTGGCACTGAAGCTTTCTTT.

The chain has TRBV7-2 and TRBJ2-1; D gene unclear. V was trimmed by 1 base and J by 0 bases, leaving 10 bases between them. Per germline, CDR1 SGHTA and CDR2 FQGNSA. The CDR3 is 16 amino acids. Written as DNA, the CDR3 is TGTGCCAGCAGCTTAGTGTTCTGGGGCTCCTACAATGAGCAGTTCTTC. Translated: CASSLVFWGSYNEQFF.

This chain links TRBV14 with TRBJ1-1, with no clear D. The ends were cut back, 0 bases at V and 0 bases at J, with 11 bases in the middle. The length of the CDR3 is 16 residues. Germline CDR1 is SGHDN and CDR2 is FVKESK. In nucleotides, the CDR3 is TGTGCCAGCAGCCAAGATAGTGAAGGGCTGAACACTGAAGCTTTCTTT. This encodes CASSQDSEGLNTEAFF.

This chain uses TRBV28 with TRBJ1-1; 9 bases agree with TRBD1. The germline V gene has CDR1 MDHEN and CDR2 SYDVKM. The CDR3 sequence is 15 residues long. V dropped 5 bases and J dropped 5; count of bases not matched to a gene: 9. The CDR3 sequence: CASSPLTGGETEAFF. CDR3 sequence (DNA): TGTGCCAGCAGTCCGCTAACAGGGGGCGAAACTGAAGCTTTCTTT.

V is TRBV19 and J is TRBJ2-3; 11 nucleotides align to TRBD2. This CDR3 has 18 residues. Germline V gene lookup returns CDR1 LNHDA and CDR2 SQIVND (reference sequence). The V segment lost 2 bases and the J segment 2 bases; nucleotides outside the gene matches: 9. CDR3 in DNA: TGTGCCAGTAGTATAAATAGCGGGAGGGCCCGGGCCACAGATACGCAGTATTTT. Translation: CASSINSGRARATDTQYF.

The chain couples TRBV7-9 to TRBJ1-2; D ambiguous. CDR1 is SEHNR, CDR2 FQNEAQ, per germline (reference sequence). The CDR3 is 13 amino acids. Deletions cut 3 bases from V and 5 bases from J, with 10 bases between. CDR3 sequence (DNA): TGTGCCAGCAGCTTGGGTACAGTGTATGGCTACACCTTC. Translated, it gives CASSLGTVYGYTF.

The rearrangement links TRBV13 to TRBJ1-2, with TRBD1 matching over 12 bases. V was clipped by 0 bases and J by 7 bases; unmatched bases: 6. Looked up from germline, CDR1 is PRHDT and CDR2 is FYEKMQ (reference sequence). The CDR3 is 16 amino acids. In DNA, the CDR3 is TGTGCCAGCAGCTTAGGCTTGGGACAGGGGGCCAGTGGCTACACCTTC. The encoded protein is CASSLGLGQGASGYTF.

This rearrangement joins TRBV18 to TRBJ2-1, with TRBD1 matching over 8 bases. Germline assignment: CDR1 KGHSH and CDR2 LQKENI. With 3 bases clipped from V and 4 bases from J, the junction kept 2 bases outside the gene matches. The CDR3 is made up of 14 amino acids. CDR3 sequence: CASSPDRAYNEQFF. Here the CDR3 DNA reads TGTGCCAGCTCACCGGACAGGGCGTACAATGAGCAGTTCTTC. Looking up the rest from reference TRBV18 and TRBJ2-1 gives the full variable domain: NAGVMQNPRHLVRRRGQEARLRCSPMKGHSHVYWYRQLPEEGLKFMVYLQKENIIDESGMPKERFSAEFPKEGPSILRIQQVVRGDSAAYFCASSPDRAYNEQFFGPGTRLTVL.

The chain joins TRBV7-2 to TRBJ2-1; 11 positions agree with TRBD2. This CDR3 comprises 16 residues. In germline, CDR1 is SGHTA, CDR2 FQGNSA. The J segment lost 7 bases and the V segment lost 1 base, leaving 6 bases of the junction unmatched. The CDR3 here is CASSLEGTSGGNEQFF. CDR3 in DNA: TGTGCCAGCAGCTTAGAGGGGACTAGCGGAGGGAATGAGCAGTTCTTC.

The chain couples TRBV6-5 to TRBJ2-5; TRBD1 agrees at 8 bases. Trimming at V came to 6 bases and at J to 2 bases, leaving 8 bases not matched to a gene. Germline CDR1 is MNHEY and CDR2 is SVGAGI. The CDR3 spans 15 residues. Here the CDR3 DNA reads TGTGCCAGCAGGGTCAGGACAGGGAAACAAGAGACCCAGTACTTC. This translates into CASRVRTGKQETQYF.

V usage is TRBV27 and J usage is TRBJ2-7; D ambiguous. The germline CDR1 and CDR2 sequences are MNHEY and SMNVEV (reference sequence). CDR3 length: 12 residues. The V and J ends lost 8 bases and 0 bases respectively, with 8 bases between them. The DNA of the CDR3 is TGTGCCAGCGGGCCGGGCTCCTACGAGCAGTACTTC. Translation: CASGPGSYEQYF.

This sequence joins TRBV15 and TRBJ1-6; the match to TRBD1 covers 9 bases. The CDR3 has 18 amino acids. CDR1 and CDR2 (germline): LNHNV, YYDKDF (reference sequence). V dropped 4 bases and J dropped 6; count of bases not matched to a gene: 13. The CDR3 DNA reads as TGTGCCACCAGCACCCGGCTGGGACAGGGCGATTCTAATTCACCCCTCCACTTT. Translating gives CATSTRLGQGDSNSPLHF.

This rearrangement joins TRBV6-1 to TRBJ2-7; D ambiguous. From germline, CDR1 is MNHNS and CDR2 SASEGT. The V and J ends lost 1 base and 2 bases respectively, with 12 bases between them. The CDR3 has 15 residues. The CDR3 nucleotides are TGTGCCAGCAGTGAAGGCTCCAAACCGCCCTACGAGCAGTACTTC. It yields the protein CASSEGSKPPYEQYF.

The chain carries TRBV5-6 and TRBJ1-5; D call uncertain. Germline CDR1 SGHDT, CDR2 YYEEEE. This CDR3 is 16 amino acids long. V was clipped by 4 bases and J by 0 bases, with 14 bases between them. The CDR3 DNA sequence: TGTGCCAGCAGCCGCAGGACCTCGTATAGCAATCAGCCCCAGCATTTT. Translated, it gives CASSRRTSYSNQPQHF.

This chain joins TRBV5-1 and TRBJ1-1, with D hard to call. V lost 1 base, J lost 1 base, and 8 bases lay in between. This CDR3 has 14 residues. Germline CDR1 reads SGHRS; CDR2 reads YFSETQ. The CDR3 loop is CASSLFVPNTEAFF. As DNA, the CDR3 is TGCGCCAGCAGCTTGTTCGTCCCGAACACTGAAGCTTTCTTT.